Listed below are T cell receptor beta chains from one sample, sequenced in a study of T cell changes during pregnancy in multiple sclerosis. Assay: immunoSEQ multiplex PCR; the TCRdb copy retains only in-frame clones and omits some. The data contain tens of thousands of clones, approximately 89% of them singletons. The material sequenced was CD4+ T cells from peripheral blood mononuclear cells, taken in the second trimester of pregnancy. These receptor sequences come from a female donor in good health, enrolled as a control in a pregnancy study. Both conserved end residues are part of each CDR3. D genes are given only for firm matches. Clone size appears in some rows only: once, few, many, or a class for an expanded clone.

>TRBD1|TRBJ2-5|TRBV11-1|.
TGTGCCAGCAGCCAGGGGGCGCGAATTTTGCAAGAGACCCAGTACTTC
CASSQGARILQETQYF
>.|TRBJ1-2|TRBV6-6|.
TGTGCCAGCTCCGATAACAGGGCACTTTACTATGGCTACACCTTC
CASSDNRALYYGYTF
>.|TRBJ1-6|TRBV7-8|.
TGTGCCAGCAGCTTAGGCGGAGCTAATTCACCCCTCCACTTT
CASSLGGANSPLHF
>TRBD1|TRBJ1-2|TRBV4-2|.
TGTGCCAGCAGCCAAGTGGGACAGGGGGCTTTATATGGCTACACCTTC
CASSQVGQGALYGYTF
>.|TRBJ1-2|TRBV5-1|.
TGCGCCAGCAGCTTGGAGCGGGTTTCTGGCTACACCTTC
CASSLERVSGYTF
>.|TRBJ1-5|TRBV27|.
TGTGCCAGCAGTGCACAGGGTCCCTCCAACAATCAGCCCCAGCATTTT
CASSAQGPSNNQPQHF
>.|TRBJ2-3|TRBV7-2|.
TGTGCCAGCAGCTTAGGCCCAGAGCAGGGGACGCAGTATTTT
CASSLGPEQGTQYF
>.|TRBJ1-4|TRBV28|once
TGTGCCAGCAGTCGTAACAGCCGGCGAAATGAAAAACTGTTTTTT
CASSRNSRRNEKLFF
>TRBD2|TRBJ2-1|TRBV11-2|.
TGTGCCAGCACCGAAAGCGGGCGGGGGGGTTACAATGAGCAGTTCTTC
CASTESGRGGYNEQFF
>.|TRBJ2-2|TRBV9|.
TGTGCCAGCAGCGTAACCTCCGGAGCCGGGGAGCTGTTTTTT
CASSVTSGAGELFF
>.|TRBJ2-3|TRBV19|.
TGTGCCAGTAGTGTATGGGGCCGAGATACGCAGTATTTT
CASSVWGRDTQYF
>TRBD1|TRBJ2-3|TRBV27|.
TGTGCCAGCAGCGAGGACAGGGGACCCTCTTTTGGGGGCACAGATACGCAGTATTTT
CASSEDRGPSFGGTDTQYF
>.|TRBJ2-7|TRBV5-1|.
TGCGCCAGCTCCCTACAGGGACCCTACGAGCAGTACTTC
CASSLQGPYEQYF
>TRBD1|TRBJ1-4|TRBV18|.
TGTGCCAGCTCACAAGGGACAGACGAAAAACTGTTTTTT
CASSQGTDEKLFF
>TRBD1|TRBJ2-2|TRBV14|.
TGTGCCTCTCGTATATCGAGCAGGGGGAAAGGGGAGCTGTTTTTT
CASRISSRGKGELFF
>TRBD1|TRBJ1-5|TRBV28|.
TGTGCCAGCAGTTTAGTCGGACAGGGTGCATGGCAGCCCCAGCATTTT
CASSLVGQGAWQPQHF
>.|TRBJ2-1|TRBV5-6|.
TGTGCCAGCAGCTTGGCTCGGCAGGGGACCCTCGCGGTGTACAATGAGCAGTTCTTC
CASSLARQGTLAVYNEQFF
>.|TRBJ1-1|TRBV7-7|few
TGTGCTAGCAGCTTTCGGGAGGGCACTGAAGCTTTCTTT
CASSFREGTEAFF
>.|TRBJ2-6|TRBV10-3|.
TGTGCCATCAGTGCCCAGTACCGAGGGTTGAGCTCTGGGGCCAACGTCCTGACTTTC
CAISAQYRGLSSGANVLTF
>.|TRBJ1-1|TRBV5-1|few
TGCGCCAGCAGCTTACCAGACCGGACAGCCAAAGCTTTCTTT
CASSLPDRTAKAFF
>TRBD1|TRBJ1-5|TRBV7-2|.
TGTGCCAGCAGCGTATCACAGGGGTCCAATCAGCCCCAGCATTTT
CASSVSQGSNQPQHF
>.|TRBJ2-1|TRBV7-9|.
TGTGCCAGCAGATCATGGGGCGGGGAGAACAATGAGCAGTTCTTC
CASRSWGGENNEQFF
>.|TRBJ2-7|TRBV7-2|.
TGTGCCAGCACCCCCGGCAGGTCCTACGAGCAGTACTTC
CASTPGRSYEQYF
>.|TRBJ1-5|TRBV19|.
TGTGCCAGTAGTCGCGGACAACCCTCAGATCAGCCCCAGCATTTT
CASSRGQPSDQPQHF
>TRBD2|TRBJ2-1|TRBV7-2|.
TGTGCCAGCAGCTTAGTTCGGGGGGGTTCTGAGCAGTTCTTC
CASSLVRGGSEQFF
>.|TRBJ1-1|TRBV7-2|.
TGTGCCAGCAGCTTAGCAGGGGTCGGCACTGAAGCTTTCTTT
CASSLAGVGTEAFF
>.|TRBJ1-6|TRBV25-1|.
TGTGCCAGCAGTGAGGGGCTAGGGAATTCACCCCTCCACTTT
CASSEGLGNSPLHF
>.|TRBJ1-4|TRBV30|.
TGTGCCTGGAGTGGCCCCGGGAGCCCAAAACTGTTTTTT
CAWSGPGSPKLFF
>.|TRBJ1-4|TRBV7-9|.
TGTGCCAGCAGCTTAGGTGGTTCGATCGCGCCTAATGAAAAACTGTTTTTT
CASSLGGSIAPNEKLFF
>.|TRBJ1-6|TRBV7-9|.
TGTGCCAGCAGCTTAGGGGACTTCTCGGGATCACCCCTCCACTTT
CASSLGDFSGSPLHF
>.|TRBJ2-1|TRBV7-9|.
TGTGCCAGCAGCCTGACAGGTATCAATGAGCAGTTCTTC
CASSLTGINEQFF
>.|TRBJ2-3|TRBV20-1|.
TGCAGGTCGTATACGCAGTATTTT
CRSYTQYF
>TRBD2|TRBJ2-5|TRBV4-2|.
TGTGCCAGCAGCCCCACGACTAGCGGGGGAGAGACCCAGTACTTC
CASSPTTSGGETQYF